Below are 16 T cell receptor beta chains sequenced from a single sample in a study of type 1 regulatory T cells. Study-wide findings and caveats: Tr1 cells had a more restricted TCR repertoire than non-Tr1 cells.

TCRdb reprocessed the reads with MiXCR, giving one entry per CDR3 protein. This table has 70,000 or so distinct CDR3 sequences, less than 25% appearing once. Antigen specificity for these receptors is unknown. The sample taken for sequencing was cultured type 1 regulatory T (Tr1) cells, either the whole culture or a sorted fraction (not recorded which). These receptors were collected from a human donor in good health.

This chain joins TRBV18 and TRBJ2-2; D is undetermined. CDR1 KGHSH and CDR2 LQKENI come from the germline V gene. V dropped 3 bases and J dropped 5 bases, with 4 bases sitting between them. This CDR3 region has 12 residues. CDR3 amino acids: CASSPVTGELFF. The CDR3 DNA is TGTGCCAGCTCACCGGTAACCGGGGAGCTGTTTTTT.

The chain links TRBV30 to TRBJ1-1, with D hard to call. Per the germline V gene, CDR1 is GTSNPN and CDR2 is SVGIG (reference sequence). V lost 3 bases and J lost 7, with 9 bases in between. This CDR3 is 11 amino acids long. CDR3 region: CAWRTLDEAFF. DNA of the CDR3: TGTGCCTGGAGAACGTTAGATGAAGCTTTCTTT.

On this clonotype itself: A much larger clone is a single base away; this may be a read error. CDR3 amino acids: CASSLGAEQFF. The DNA of the CDR3 is TGCGCCAGCAGCTTGGGGGCTGAGCAGTTCTTC. The chain carries TRBV5-1 and TRBJ2-1; D unclear. The germline V gene has CDR1 SGHRS and CDR2 YFSETQ. The V end was cut by 0 bases, the J end by 9 bases, with 4 bases between. The CDR3 totals 11 residues.

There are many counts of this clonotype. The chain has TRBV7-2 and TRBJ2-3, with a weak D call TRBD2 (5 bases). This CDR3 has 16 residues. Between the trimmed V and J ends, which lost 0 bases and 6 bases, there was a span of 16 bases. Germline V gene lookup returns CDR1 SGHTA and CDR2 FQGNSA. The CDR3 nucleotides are TGTGCCAGCAGCTTAGCGACAACCCATCGGAGGGATACGCAGTATTTT. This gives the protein CASSLATTHRRDTQYF.

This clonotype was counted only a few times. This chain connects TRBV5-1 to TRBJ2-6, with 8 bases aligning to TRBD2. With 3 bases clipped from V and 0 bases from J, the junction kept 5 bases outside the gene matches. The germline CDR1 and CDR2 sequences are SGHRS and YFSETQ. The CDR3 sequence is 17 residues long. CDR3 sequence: CASSYLAGTSGANVLTF. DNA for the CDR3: TGCGCCAGCAGCTACCTAGCGGGCACCTCTGGGGCCAACGTCCTGACTTTC.

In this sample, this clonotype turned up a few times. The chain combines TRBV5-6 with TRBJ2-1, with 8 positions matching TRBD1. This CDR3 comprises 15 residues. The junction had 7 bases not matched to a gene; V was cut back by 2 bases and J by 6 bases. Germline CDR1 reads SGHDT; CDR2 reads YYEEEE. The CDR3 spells CASSFRTGPFNEQFF. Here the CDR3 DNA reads TGTGCCAGCAGCTTTCGGACAGGGCCTTTCAATGAGCAGTTCTTC.

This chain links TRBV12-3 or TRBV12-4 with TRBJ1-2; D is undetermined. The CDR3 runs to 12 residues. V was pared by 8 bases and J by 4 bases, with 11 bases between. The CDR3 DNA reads TGTGCCAGCCGCGGTAGTGCCTATGGCTACACCTTC. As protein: CASRGSAYGYTF.

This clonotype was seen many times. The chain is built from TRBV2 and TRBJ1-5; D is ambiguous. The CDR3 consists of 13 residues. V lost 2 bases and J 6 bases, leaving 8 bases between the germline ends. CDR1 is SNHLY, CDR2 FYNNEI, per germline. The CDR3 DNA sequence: TGTGCCAGCAGTGAATTCGACGGTCAGCCCCAGCATTTT. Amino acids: CASSEFDGQPQHF.

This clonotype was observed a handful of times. CDR3 region: CSATDRNTEAFF. As DNA, the CDR3 is TGCAGTGCTACCGACCGAAACACTGAAGCTTTCTTT. The V gene is TRBV20-1, the J gene TRBJ1-1, with D uncertain. Germline V lookup: CDR1 DFQATT, CDR2 SNEGSKA (reference sequence). The CDR3 length is 12 residues. Trimming pared 4 bases from V and 2 bases from J, leaving 8 bases between.

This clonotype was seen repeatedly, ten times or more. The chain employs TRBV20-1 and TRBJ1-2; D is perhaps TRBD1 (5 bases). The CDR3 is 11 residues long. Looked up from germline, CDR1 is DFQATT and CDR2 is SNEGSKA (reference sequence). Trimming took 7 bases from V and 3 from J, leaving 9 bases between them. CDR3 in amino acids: CSDGRDYGYTF. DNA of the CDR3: TGCAGTGATGGCAGGGACTATGGCTACACCTTC.

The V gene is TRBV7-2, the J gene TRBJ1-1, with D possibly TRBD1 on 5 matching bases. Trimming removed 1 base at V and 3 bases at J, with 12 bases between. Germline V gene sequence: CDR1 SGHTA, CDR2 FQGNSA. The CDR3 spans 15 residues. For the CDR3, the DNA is TGTGCCAGCAGCTTAGAAGGGGCTAGGTACACTGAAGCTTTCTTT. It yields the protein CASSLEGARYTEAFF.

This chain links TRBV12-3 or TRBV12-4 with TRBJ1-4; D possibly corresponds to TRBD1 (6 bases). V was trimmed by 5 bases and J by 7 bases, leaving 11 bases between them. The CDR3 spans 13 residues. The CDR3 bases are TGTGCCAGCAGTACAGGGATAAGTGAAAAACTGTTTTTT. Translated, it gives CASSTGISEKLFF.

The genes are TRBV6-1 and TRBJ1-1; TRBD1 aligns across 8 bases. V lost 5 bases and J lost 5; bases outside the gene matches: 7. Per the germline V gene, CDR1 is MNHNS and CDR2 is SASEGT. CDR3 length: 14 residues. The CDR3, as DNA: TGTGCCAGCAGTTTCACAGGGGGAAGGACTGAAGCTTTCTTT. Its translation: CASSFTGGRTEAFF.

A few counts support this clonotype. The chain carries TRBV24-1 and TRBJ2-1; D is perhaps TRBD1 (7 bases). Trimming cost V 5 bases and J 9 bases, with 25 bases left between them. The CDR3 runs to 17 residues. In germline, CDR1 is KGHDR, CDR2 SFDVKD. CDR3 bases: TGTGCCACCAGTGCCTCCCAGGGGGGACTGGACCACGGTGAGCAGTTCTTC. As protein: CATSASQGGLDHGEQFF.

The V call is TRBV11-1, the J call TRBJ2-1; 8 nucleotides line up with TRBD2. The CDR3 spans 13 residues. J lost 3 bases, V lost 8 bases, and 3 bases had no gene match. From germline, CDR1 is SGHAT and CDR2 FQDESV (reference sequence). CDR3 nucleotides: TGTGCCAGCCGGCTAGCGGGCTACAATGAGCAGTTCTTC. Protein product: CASRLAGYNEQFF.

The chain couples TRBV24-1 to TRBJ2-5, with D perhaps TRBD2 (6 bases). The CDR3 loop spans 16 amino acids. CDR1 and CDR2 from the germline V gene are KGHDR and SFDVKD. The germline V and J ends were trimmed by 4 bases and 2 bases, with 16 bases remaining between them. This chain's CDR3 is CATSEPPGVNQETQYF. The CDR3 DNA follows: TGTGCCACCAGTGAACCCCCGGGAGTCAATCAAGAGACCCAGTACTTC.